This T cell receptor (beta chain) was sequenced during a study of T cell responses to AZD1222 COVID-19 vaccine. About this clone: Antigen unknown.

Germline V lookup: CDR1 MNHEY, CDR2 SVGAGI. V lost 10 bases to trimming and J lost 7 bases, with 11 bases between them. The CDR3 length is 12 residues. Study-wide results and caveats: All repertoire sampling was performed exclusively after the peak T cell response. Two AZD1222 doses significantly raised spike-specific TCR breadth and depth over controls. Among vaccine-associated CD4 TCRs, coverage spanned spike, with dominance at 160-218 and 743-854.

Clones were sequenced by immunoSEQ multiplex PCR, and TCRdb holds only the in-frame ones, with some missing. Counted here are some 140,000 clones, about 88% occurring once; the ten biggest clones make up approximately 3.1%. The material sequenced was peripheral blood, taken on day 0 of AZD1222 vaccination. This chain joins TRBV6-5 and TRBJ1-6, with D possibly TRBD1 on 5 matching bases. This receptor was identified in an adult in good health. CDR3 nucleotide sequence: TGTGCCACCGGGACCGTAAATTCACCCCTCCACTTT. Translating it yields CATGTVNSPLHF.